This T cell receptor beta chain was profiled in a study of CD8 T cells in Susac syndrome. Matching for age and sex applied to the controls, who were healthy donors. Negative isolation was used for CD8+ and CD4+ T cells, and FACS enrichment was applied to TEMRA cells. Study-wide results and caveats: It was acknowledged by the study that relatively few individuals were included in its TCR sequencing and HLA analysis.

Random hexamers served to reverse transcribe roughly 0.45 to 1 ug RNA. Amplification of TCR beta CDR3 by immunoSEQ multiplex PCR spanned 54 Vbeta and 13 Jbeta. TCRdb re-called the immunoSEQ multiplex PCR reads with MiXCR, one entry per CDR3 protein. The sample carries around 150,000 distinct CDR3 sequences, approximately 95% recorded once. Worth noting for this clonotype: Its antigen is as yet unknown.

The V gene lost 2 bases and the J gene lost 1 base, with 8 bases spanning the gap. Germline V gene data show CDR1 as SQVTM and CDR2 as ANQGSEA. The CDR3 extends over 13 amino acids. The sequence derives from a human donor in good health. Sequencing used CD8+ T cells from PBMCs. The chain couples TRBV29-1 to TRBJ1-2; D unclear. CDR3 loop: CSVEIGSNYGYTF. In DNA, the CDR3 is TGCAGCGTTGAAATTGGGAGTAACTATGGCTACACCTTC.